This T cell receptor beta chain derives from a study of shared clonotypes between healthy human individuals. Whole-study results and caveats: Genetic and exposure-history diversity was limited by the few donors. The study found lower generation probabilities in non-shared clonotypes than in those shared by all four donors. Though the depth was large, rarefaction showed that sorted-subset sequencing was incomplete.

Original processing notes: Because ImmunoSEQ provided only junction sequences with no quality scores, the filtering differed. Assay: immunoSEQ multiplex PCR; the TCRdb copy retains only in-frame clones and omits some. The V and J calls and clone size come from that table; D and trimming were worked out from the DNA. The table shows 1.5 million to 2.5 million clones, with about 95% occurring only once. On this clone itself: What it binds is unknown.

As defined, naive CD8 cells were CD45RO-negative and positively selected for CCR7, with terminally differentiated effector memory CD45RA+ cells excluded. The CDR3 has 14 residues. CDR1 and CDR2 (germline): SGHAT, FQNNGV. V lost 0 bases, J lost 4 bases, and 9 bases lay in between. The clonotype was recovered from a man aged 18-30 years in good health. The rearrangement links TRBV11-2 to TRBJ1-2, with a weak D call TRBD1 (5 bases). Sequenced material: naive CD8+ T cells sorted from blood. The DNA of the CDR3 is TGTGCCAGCAGCTTAGATACAGGCGCCTATGGCTACACCTTC. Its translation: CASSLDTGAYGYTF.